This T cell receptor beta chain was retrieved from a study of T cells after yellow fever vaccination (dated by TCRdb to between 2019 and 2020). Context from the whole study: The SMART-Seq v4 Ultra Low Input RNA kit was used to prepare libraries from fractions with low cell numbers. Blood was drawn at multiple timepoints before and after primary and secondary immunization, with bulk PBMC replicates and cell subsets isolated. To follow T-cell clones before and after primary and booster YFV17D yellow fever vaccination, bulk TCR alpha and beta repertoires were sequenced over time. The cohort comprised two healthy male donors, one aged 18 to 30 and one aged 30 to 40 years. Beyond this particular receptor, the publication reports: The secondary T-cell response was weaker than the primary response but faster, peaking on day 5 instead of day 15. Computational filtering was required because FACS-sorted repertoires could contain abundant contaminating clonotypes from the bulk population. A small share of clonotypes was detected in both CD4 and CD8 compartments, with the overlap likely arising from convergent recombination. The study included only two donors, which limits how far the findings can be generalized. After the booster, most clones that had expanded after primary vaccination were detected again (around 95% of CD4 and 70% to 90% of CD8), suggesting broad maintenance of memory.

This clonotype has a handful of counts. The antigen it binds to is not known. No much larger clone is present one base from it, and per-base qualities are unavailable. The treatment or condition label on this specimen signifies: live attenuated yellow fever vaccine strain. At each blood-draw timepoint, two biological replicates of bulk PBMCs were obtained. A standard Ficoll-Paque protocol was used to isolate PBMCs from peripheral blood. RNA was extracted with TriZol from bulk PBMCs, CD4 and CD8 fractions, and dextramer-positive and dextramer-negative fractions. The trim is 0 bases for V and 1 base for J, with a gap of 6 bases between the germline ends. The CDR3 measures 14 amino acids from cysteine to phenylalanine. Only the CDR3 part of the read is kept: 42 bases, read in frame from the first base. Reading the germline V gene (reference sequence) gives CDR1 LGHDT and CDR2 YNNKEL. TCR cDNA was synthesized by 5'RACE template switching, through which a universal primer site and unique molecular identifiers were introduced. Priming for cDNA synthesis came from both the TCR alpha and TCR beta constant segments. Library amplification involved two PCR steps, and the second step added sample barcodes and sequencing adapters. Sequencing of the libraries was done on either Illumina HiSeq 2500 (2x100 bp) or NovaSeq (2x150 bp). The original methods were these. MIGEC handled demultiplexing of reads and collapsing into UMI consensus sequences, while MiXCR performed V(D)J alignment. Using edgeR on replicate PBMC samples, clonotypes were called vaccine-responding if FDR was below 0.01 and the log2 fold change was above 5 up to day 15. Each bulk clonotype received a CD4 or CD8 identity based on whether the sequenced CD4 or CD8 repertoire contained that clonotype at higher abundance. Through fastp at Q25 and MiXCR, TCRdb rebuilt clones from the public reads, retaining in-frame beta chains. Merged by CDR3 protein, the rows form single entries marked with the most common genes and DNA. V and J calls and clone size were set by TCRdb, not the authors. The sample table shows 450,000 to 600,000 distinct CDR3 sequences, and around an eighth are seen once. The ten most abundant clones make up 11% to 15% of the sample.

The clonotype originates from a man aged 25-40 years who received the YFV17D yellow fever vaccine. This chain joins TRBV3-1 to TRBJ1-1; confidence is insufficient to name the D gene. The starting material was PBMCs, obtained on the day of the yellow fever booster vaccination. The DNA reads as follows: TGTGCCAGCAGCCAAGATTTGGCGAACACTGAAGCTTTCTTT. Its protein is CASSQDLANTEAFF.